Shown below are 25 T cell receptor beta chains from a single sample sequenced in a study of cytomegalovirus exposure and HLA in healthy donors. The PCR was carried out with 60 Vbeta primers and 13 Jbeta primers. The table came from immunoSEQ multiplex PCR; TCRdb's copy has only in-frame clones and leaves some out. Of about 200,000 clones in the sample, roughly 88% were seen once. The sample was PBMCs. These receptor sequences come from a boy aged 2 to 10 in good health and CMV-seronegative.

The V call is TRBV11-2, the J call TRBJ2-5; D perhaps matches TRBD1 (5 bases). The CDR3 spans 15 residues. The germline CDR1 and CDR2 sequences are SGHAT and FQNNGV. Trimming removed 1 base at V and 5 bases at J, with 14 bases between. CDR3 region: CASSLVGREFETQYF. CDR3 in DNA: TGTGCCAGCAGCTTAGTCGGCAGGGAATTTGAGACCCAGTACTTC.

This clone was seen more than once but under ten times. The chain combines TRBV30 with TRBJ1-2; 9 nucleotides line up with TRBD1. CDR1 GTSNPN and CDR2 SVGIG come from the germline V gene (reference sequence). The CDR3 consists of 11 residues. Trimming removed 5 bases from V and 5 bases from J; junction bases left unmatched: 0. The CDR3, as DNA: TGTGCCTGGGGACAGGGGTATGGCTACACCTTC. This encodes CAWGQGYGYTF.

The chain combines TRBV11-2 with TRBJ2-7; D might be TRBD1 (6 bases). CDR3 length equals 14 residues. Trimming stripped 1 base from V and 4 bases from J, with 11 bases between. Germline V gene lookup returns CDR1 SGHAT and CDR2 FQNNGV. The CDR3 sequence: CASSLARGDYEQYF. In nucleotides, the CDR3 is TGTGCCAGCAGCTTAGCCAGGGGAGATTACGAGCAGTACTTC.

CDR3: CASTRGQGGSPLHF. CDR3 coding DNA: TGTGCCAGTACCAGGGGACAGGGAGGTTCACCCCTCCACTTT. The chain joins TRBV19 to TRBJ1-6; 9 nucleotides line up with TRBD1. Germline assignment: CDR1 LNHDA and CDR2 SQIVND (reference sequence). The CDR3 has 14 residues. With 7 bases clipped from V and 9 bases from J, the junction kept 7 bases outside the gene matches.

The chain links TRBV6-1 to TRBJ1-6; D perhaps matches TRBD1 (5 bases). V lost 5 bases and J 7 bases, leaving 12 bases between the germline ends. CDR1 MNHNS and CDR2 SASEGT come from the germline V gene. There are 14 residues in the CDR3. CDR3 sequence reads: CASSLTGQNSPLHF. CDR3 coding DNA: TGTGCCAGCAGTTTAACTGGACAAAATTCACCCCTCCACTTT.

The chain has TRBV7-2 and TRBJ2-4; 8 nucleotides agree with TRBD2. There are 15 residues in the CDR3. Losses at the gene ends were 6 bases for V and 2 bases for J; bases not matched to a gene: 6. Germline V gene lookup returns CDR1 SGHTA and CDR2 FQGNSA. The CDR3 spells CASRLTSASKNIQYF. The DNA for the CDR3 is TGTGCCAGCAGGTTGACTAGCGCCTCCAAAAACATTCAGTACTTC.

The CDR3 bases are TGCGCCAGCAGCTTGGACGGCGGGAAAGAGACCCAGTACTTC. Amino acids: CASSLDGGKETQYF. The chain carries TRBV5-1 and TRBJ2-5, with D tentatively TRBD2 (6 bases). V gave up 0 bases and J gave up 3 bases, with 9 bases separating them. This CDR3 is 14 amino acids long. Germline loops: CDR1 SGHRS, CDR2 YFSETQ. Full variable domain (rest looked up from reference TRBV5-1 and TRBJ2-5): KAGVTQTPRYLIKTRGQQVTLSCSPISGHRSVSWYQQTPGQGLQFLFEYFSETQRNKGNFPGRFSGRQFSNSRSEMNVSTLELGDSALYLCASSLDGGKETQYFGPGTRLLVL.

V usage is TRBV5-4 and J usage is TRBJ2-3; tentative D call: TRBD2 (6 bases). Trimming left V 5 bases short and J 0 bases short, with 13 bases between. Per germline, CDR1 SGHNT and CDR2 YYREEE (reference sequence). There are 15 residues in the CDR3. This CDR3 reads CASSFSGTSTDTQYF. DNA of the CDR3: TGTGCCAGCAGTTTTTCGGGGACTAGCACAGATACGCAGTATTTT.

The J gene is TRBJ1-6, the V gene TRBV6-1; no reliable D call. Germline V gene sequence: CDR1 MNHNS, CDR2 SASEGT. V was clipped by 7 bases and J by 6 bases, with 10 bases between them. This CDR3 is built from 13 residues. CDR3 DNA: TGTGCCAGCAATGTGGTACTTAATTCACCCCTCCACTTT. It codes for CASNVVLNSPLHF.

The rearrangement joins TRBV7-6 to TRBJ2-5, with TRBD2 matching over 16 bases. This CDR3 has 19 residues. The V and J ends lost 5 bases and 0 bases, in that order; junction bases with no gene match: 9. Germline V gene lookup returns CDR1 SGHVS and CDR2 FNYEAQ. The CDR3 DNA is TGTGCCAGCAGCCCTTCCATGGGACTAGCGGGGGGGTACCAAGAGACCCAGTACTTC. It encodes CASSPSMGLAGGYQETQYF.

V gene TRBV19 combines with J gene TRBJ1-1; a weak D match, TRBD1 (5 bases). The CDR3 is 12 residues long. The V and J ends lost 7 bases and 4 bases respectively, with 10 bases between them. Germline assignment: CDR1 LNHDA and CDR2 SQIVND (reference sequence). CDR3 bases: TGTGCCAGTAATCAGGGAGGCACTGAAGCTTTCTTT. Its protein product is CASNQGGTEAFF.

The V and J genes are TRBV4-1 and TRBJ1-1, with D possibly matching TRBD1 (5 bases). Germline values: CDR1 MGHRA, CDR2 YSYEKL. V was clipped by 1 base and J by 3 bases, with 15 bases between them. The CDR3 is 16 amino acids. The CDR3 region is CASSQVLQGGDTEAFF. CDR3 nucleotides: TGCGCCAGCAGCCAAGTTTTGCAGGGCGGGGACACTGAAGCTTTCTTT.

This chain connects TRBV6-1 to TRBJ1-5; D is unresolved. V was pared by 3 bases and J by 9 bases, with 9 bases between. The CDR3 loop spans 12 amino acids. Germline V gene lookup returns CDR1 MNHNS and CDR2 SASEGT. CDR3: CASSDVIRPQHF. CDR3 in DNA: TGTGCCAGCAGTGACGTTATCCGGCCCCAGCATTTT.

This clone was recorded only once. This sequence joins TRBV25-1 and TRBJ2-7, with D hard to call. Per germline, CDR1 MGHDK and CDR2 SYGVNS. This CDR3 contains 13 residues. V was shortened by 4 bases and J by 0 bases, with 7 bases between the two germline ends. The CDR3 DNA reads TGTGCCAGCAGTGGAGAGAGCTCCTACGAGCAGTACTTC. Its translation is CASSGESSYEQYF.

The chain recombines TRBV12-5 with TRBJ1-4, with 8 bases aligning to TRBD1. Per germline, CDR1 LGHNT and CDR2 FRNRAP. Trimming removed 0 bases from V and 7 bases from J; junction bases left unmatched: 10. CDR3 length: 17 residues. The CDR3 nucleotides read TGTGCTAGTGGTTTGGTACCGACAGGGGCCCCCAGTGAAAAACTGTTTTTT. Translated: CASGLVPTGAPSEKLFF.

This chain links TRBV7-8 with TRBJ2-1, with a tentative D call TRBD2 (6 bases). The CDR3 is made up of 13 amino acids. Per germline, CDR1 SGHVS and CDR2 FQNEAQ. V was shortened by 2 bases and J by 7 bases, with 9 bases between the two germline ends. The CDR3 DNA sequence: TGTGCCAGCAGCTTATACGGGAGTAATGAGCAGTTCTTC. It encodes CASSLYGSNEQFF.

J is TRBJ1-4 and V is TRBV2, with D uncertain. CDR3 size: 15 residues. Trimming took off 3 bases at V and 8 bases at J, with 16 bases between the two ends. Looked up from germline, CDR1 is SNHLY and CDR2 is FYNNEI. The CDR3 sequence: CASSELAALVEKLFF. The CDR3 bases are TGTGCCAGCAGTGAGTTGGCTGCCCTGGTGGAAAAACTGTTTTTT.

The chain recombines TRBV10-3 with TRBJ2-3, with D perhaps matching TRBD1 (6 bases). Germline V lookup: CDR1 ENHRY, CDR2 SYGVKD. This CDR3 is 16 amino acids long. Trimming pared 0 bases from V and 0 bases from J, leaving 10 bases between. The CDR3 nucleotides read TGTGCCATCAGTGAGTCGGGGGCACCTAGCACAGATACGCAGTATTTT. Translating gives CAISESGAPSTDTQYF.

The chain combines TRBV19 with TRBJ2-1, with 7 bases matching TRBD1. Germline-derived CDR1 and CDR2 are LNHDA and SQIVND (reference sequence). Trimming removed 6 bases from V and 3 bases from J; junction bases left unmatched: 5. The CDR3 loop spans 14 amino acids. Written as DNA, the CDR3 is TGTGCCAGTAGAGGACAGGCGGACTACAATGAGCAGTTCTTC. Translating gives CASRGQADYNEQFF.

V is TRBV18 and J is TRBJ2-3; 12 nucleotides line up with TRBD2. In germline, CDR1 is KGHSH, CDR2 LQKENI. V lost 1 base, J lost 6 bases, and 8 bases stayed unmatched. The CDR3 consists of 17 residues. CDR3 sequence: CASSPRASGGAADTQYF. The CDR3 nucleotides read TGTGCCAGCTCACCACGGGCTAGCGGGGGGGCCGCGGATACGCAGTATTTT. Full variable domain (rest looked up from reference TRBV18 and TRBJ2-3): NAGVMQNPRHLVRRRGQEARLRCSPMKGHSHVYWYRQLPEEGLKFMVYLQKENIIDESGMPKERFSAEFPKEGPSILRIQQVVRGDSAAYFCASSPRASGGAADTQYFGPGTRLTVL.

The chain uses TRBV5-1 and TRBJ2-4; D is perhaps TRBD1 (6 bases). Germline assignment: CDR1 SGHRS and CDR2 YFSETQ. The CDR3 has 13 residues. The germline V and J ends were trimmed by 4 bases and 9 bases, with 14 bases remaining between them. The CDR3 DNA follows: TGCGCCAGCAGCGGGGACATTCGGGGCATTCAGTACTTC. This codes for CASSGDIRGIQYF.

This clone was seen a few times. The V gene is TRBV6-1, the J gene TRBJ1-4, with D tentatively TRBD1 (6 bases). The CDR3 extends over 11 amino acids. V dropped 6 bases and J dropped 7 bases, with 6 bases sitting between them. CDR1 is MNHNS and CDR2 is SASEGT in the germline V gene. In nucleotides, the CDR3 is TGTGCCAGCAGAGGGGGTGAAAAACTGTTTTTT. Translation gives CASRGGEKLFF.

The rearrangement links TRBV6-1 to TRBJ2-7, with D possibly being TRBD2 (6 bases). The CDR3 extends over 15 amino acids. Per germline, CDR1 MNHNS and CDR2 SASEGT. The V end was cut by 0 bases, the J end by 4 bases, with 13 bases between. The CDR3 DNA reads TGTGCCAGCAGTGAAGCCTGGCGGGGACCTTACGAGCAGTACTTC. Protein: CASSEAWRGPYEQYF.

V usage is TRBV13 and J usage is TRBJ2-5; 8 positions match TRBD1. V trimming: 1 base; J trimming: 5 bases; junction bases outside the gene matches: 6. The CDR3 extends over 15 amino acids. The germline V gene encodes CDR1 PRHDT and CDR2 FYEKMQ (reference sequence). The CDR3 nucleotides are TGTGCCAGCAGCTTAGTACAGGGGGTGGGGGAGACCCAGTACTTC. Encoded protein: CASSLVQGVGETQYF.

This chain links TRBV6-1 with TRBJ2-1; 7 bases match TRBD1. The CDR3 totals 16 residues. Germline V CDR1 and CDR2: MNHNS, SASEGT. The V segment lost 4 bases and the J segment 3 bases; nucleotides outside the gene matches: 9. The CDR3 region is CASSGPGQTVYNEQFF. The CDR3 DNA follows: TGTGCCAGCAGTGGCCCGGGACAGACAGTCTACAATGAGCAGTTCTTC.